This is a list of T cell receptor beta chains from one sample in a study of glioma-infiltrating T cells after dendritic cell vaccination. Libraries were prepared by immunoSEQ multiplex PCR; TCRdb keeps only in-frame clonotypes and omits some of them. This table holds tens of thousands of clones, around 87% found once. The sequencing here drew on blood, taken after dendritic cell vaccination. Receptors originate from a human donor with glioblastoma. The CDR3 runs from the conserved cysteine through the conserved F or W. Fields, in order: J gene, clone size, D gene, V gene, CDR3 protein, CDR3 DNA. D genes are given only for firm matches. Part of the rows lack a size; the others show once, few, many or a class for expanded clones.

J gene: TRBJ2-1
clone size: NA
D gene: TRBD1
V gene: TRBV7-2
CDR3 protein: CASSGRTGAPEQFF
CDR3 DNA: TGTGCCAGCAGCGGTCGAACAGGGGCCCCTGAGCAGTTCTTC

J gene: TRBJ1-4
clone size: few
D gene: NA
V gene: TRBV2
CDR3 protein: CASSFDEKLFF
CDR3 DNA: TGTGCCAGCAGTTTCGATGAGAAACTGTTTTTT

J gene: TRBJ2-3
clone size: NA
D gene: NA
V gene: TRBV11-2
CDR3 protein: CASSFGASGGSDTQYF
CDR3 DNA: TGTGCCAGCAGCTTCGGCGCCTCCGGAGGCTCAGATACGCAGTATTTT

J gene: TRBJ2-5
clone size: NA
D gene: TRBD2
V gene: TRBV4-2
CDR3 protein: CASSQERGASGLETQYF
CDR3 DNA: TGTGCCAGCAGCCAAGAGAGAGGGGCTAGCGGACTAGAGACCCAGTACTTC

J gene: TRBJ1-2
clone size: NA
D gene: NA
V gene: TRBV27
CDR3 protein: CASSLSMASPYGYTF
CDR3 DNA: TGTGCCAGCAGTTTATCGATGGCCTCCCCCTATGGCTACACCTTC

J gene: TRBJ1-1
clone size: NA
D gene: TRBD1
V gene: TRBV18
CDR3 protein: CATEPGQGTEAFF
CDR3 DNA: TGTGCCACCGAACCGGGACAGGGCACTGAAGCTTTCTTT

J gene: TRBJ2-1
clone size: NA
D gene: TRBD2
V gene: TRBV15
CDR3 protein: CATSRDLASGLYNEQFF
CDR3 DNA: TGTGCCACCAGCAGAGATCTGGCTAGCGGGCTATACAATGAGCAGTTCTTC

J gene: TRBJ2-7
clone size: NA
D gene: TRBD1
V gene: TRBV11-3
CDR3 protein: CASSGGDRGRNEQYF
CDR3 DNA: TGTGCCAGCAGCGGCGGGGACAGGGGGCGAAACGAGCAGTACTTC

J gene: TRBJ1-1
clone size: NA
D gene: TRBD1
V gene: TRBV6-1
CDR3 protein: CASSFGQATEAFF
CDR3 DNA: TGTGCCAGCAGTTTTGGACAGGCCACTGAAGCTTTCTTT

J gene: TRBJ2-2
clone size: NA
D gene: NA
V gene: TRBV5-1
CDR3 protein: CASSLVPGGTGELFF
CDR3 DNA: TGCGCCAGCAGCTTGGTCCCCGGGGGCACCGGGGAGCTGTTTTTT

J gene: TRBJ2-3
clone size: NA
D gene: NA
V gene: TRBV2
CDR3 protein: CASREAGNTQYF
CDR3 DNA: TGTGCCAGCAGGGAGGCGGGGAATACGCAGTATTTT

J gene: TRBJ1-3
clone size: NA
D gene: NA
V gene: TRBV7-2
CDR3 protein: CASSLDRVGNTIYF
CDR3 DNA: TGTGCCAGCAGCTTAGACAGGGTTGGAAACACCATATATTTT

J gene: TRBJ2-2
clone size: NA
D gene: TRBD1
V gene: TRBV16
CDR3 protein: CASSQAGGYTGELFF
CDR3 DNA: TGTGCCAGCAGCCAAGCAGGGGGATACACCGGGGAGCTGTTTTTT

J gene: TRBJ1-1
clone size: NA
D gene: NA
V gene: TRBV27
CDR3 protein: CASSFLNSEAFF
CDR3 DNA: TGTGCCAGCAGTTTCCTCAACTCTGAAGCTTTCTTT

J gene: TRBJ2-7
clone size: once
D gene: TRBD2
V gene: TRBV18
CDR3 protein: CASSPLIKTGGALYEQYF
CDR3 DNA: TGTGCCAGCTCACCCCTGATTAAAACGGGGGGTGCCCTCTACGAGCAGTACTTC

J gene: TRBJ2-5
clone size: NA
D gene: TRBD2
V gene: TRBV10-3
CDR3 protein: CAISEESSGSETQYF
CDR3 DNA: TGTGCCATCAGTGAGGAGTCTAGCGGGAGTGAGACCCAGTACTTC

J gene: TRBJ1-5
clone size: NA
D gene: TRBD1
V gene: TRBV7-6
CDR3 protein: CASSPGQAVQPQHF
CDR3 DNA: TGTGCCAGCAGCCCTGGACAGGCAGTTCAGCCCCAGCATTTT

J gene: TRBJ1-2
clone size: NA
D gene: NA
V gene: TRBV2
CDR3 protein: CASSDLPGYGYTF
CDR3 DNA: TGTGCCAGCAGTGACCTCCCGGGATATGGCTACACCTTC

J gene: TRBJ2-2
clone size: NA
D gene: TRBD1
V gene: TRBV5-1
CDR3 protein: CASSNTGQGAAGELFF
CDR3 DNA: TGCGCCAGCAGTAATACGGGACAGGGGGCTGCCGGGGAGCTGTTTTTT

J gene: TRBJ2-3
clone size: NA
D gene: NA
V gene: TRBV5-6
CDR3 protein: CASSPGTDTQYF
CDR3 DNA: TGTGCCAGCAGCCCAGGGACAGATACGCAGTATTTT

J gene: TRBJ2-7
clone size: NA
D gene: NA
V gene: TRBV20-1
CDR3 protein: CSAGDGKEQYF
CDR3 DNA: TGCAGTGCTGGAGATGGCAAAGAGCAGTACTTC

J gene: TRBJ2-7
clone size: NA
D gene: NA
V gene: TRBV7-9
CDR3 protein: CASSLGSGRWGRHEQYF
CDR3 DNA: TGTGCCAGCAGCTTAGGTAGCGGACGTTGGGGACGGCACGAGCAGTACTTC

J gene: TRBJ2-7
clone size: NA
D gene: NA
V gene: TRBV5-1
CDR3 protein: CASSLTDSYEQYF
CDR3 DNA: TGCGCCAGCAGCTTAACAGACTCCTACGAGCAGTACTTC

J gene: TRBJ2-7
clone size: NA
D gene: NA
V gene: TRBV27
CDR3 protein: CASSDLGRREQYF
CDR3 DNA: TGTGCCAGCTCCGACCTAGGAAGGCGCGAGCAGTACTTC

J gene: TRBJ2-3
clone size: NA
D gene: NA
V gene: TRBV9
CDR3 protein: CASSVRTDTQYF
CDR3 DNA: TGTGCCAGCAGCGTCCGTACAGATACGCAGTATTTT

J gene: TRBJ1-4
clone size: few
D gene: NA
V gene: TRBV19
CDR3 protein: CASSSRGLSEKLFF
CDR3 DNA: TGTGCCAGTAGTTCCAGGGGATTGAGTGAAAAACTGTTTTTT

J gene: TRBJ1-2
clone size: NA
D gene: NA
V gene: TRBV2
CDR3 protein: CASRLGGADYGYTF
CDR3 DNA: TGTGCCAGCAGGCTAGGCGGGGCGGACTATGGCTACACCTTC

J gene: TRBJ2-1
clone size: NA
D gene: NA
V gene: TRBV6-4
CDR3 protein: CASSDEYLGEQFF
CDR3 DNA: TGTGCCAGCAGTGATGAGTATCTAGGTGAGCAGTTCTTC

J gene: TRBJ2-4
clone size: NA
D gene: NA
V gene: TRBV2
CDR3 protein: CASSVVSGSLAKNIQYF
CDR3 DNA: TGTGCCAGCAGTGTAGTTAGCGGCAGCTTAGCCAAAAACATTCAGTACTTC

J gene: TRBJ1-6
clone size: NA
D gene: NA
V gene: TRBV5-1
CDR3 protein: CASSSAQDNNSPLHF
CDR3 DNA: TGCGCCAGCAGCTCTGCCCAGGACAATAATTCACCCCTCCACTTT

J gene: TRBJ2-7
clone size: NA
D gene: NA
V gene: TRBV7-4
CDR3 protein: CASIQRRLCYEQYF
CDR3 DNA: TGTGCCAGCATCCAACGAAGACTCTGCTACGAGCAGTACTTC

J gene: TRBJ2-4
clone size: NA
D gene: NA
V gene: TRBV9
CDR3 protein: CASSLTGKNIQYF
CDR3 DNA: TGTGCCAGCAGCCTCACCGGGAAAAACATTCAGTACTTC

J gene: TRBJ2-7
clone size: NA
D gene: NA
V gene: TRBV13
CDR3 protein: CASSLGAGEQLEQYF
CDR3 DNA: TGTGCCAGCAGCCTGGGGGCGGGAGAACAGCTCGAGCAGTACTTC

J gene: TRBJ2-5
clone size: NA
D gene: TRBD2
V gene: TRBV2
CDR3 protein: CAIGLAGGRETQYF
CDR3 DNA: TGTGCCATCGGACTAGCGGGGGGCCGGGAGACCCAGTACTTC

J gene: TRBJ2-7
clone size: NA
D gene: NA
V gene: TRBV19
CDR3 protein: CASMDTYEQYF
CDR3 DNA: TGTGCCAGTATGGACACCTACGAGCAGTACTTC

J gene: TRBJ2-6
clone size: once
D gene: TRBD1
V gene: TRBV11-3
CDR3 protein: CASRPGGAGANVLTF
CDR3 DNA: TGTGCCAGCAGGCCAGGGGGCGCTGGGGCCAACGTCCTGACTTTC

J gene: TRBJ2-3
clone size: NA
D gene: NA
V gene: TRBV7-3
CDR3 protein: CASSPPGLTDTQYF
CDR3 DNA: TGTGCCAGCAGCCCACCCGGGTTGACAGATACGCAGTATTTT

J gene: TRBJ2-5
clone size: NA
D gene: NA
V gene: TRBV11-3
CDR3 protein: CASSLDGTQETQYF
CDR3 DNA: TGTGCCAGCAGCTTAGATGGGACTCAAGAGACCCAGTACTTC

J gene: TRBJ2-7
clone size: NA
D gene: TRBD1
V gene: TRBV11-2
CDR3 protein: CASSSPGDSLTYEQYF
CDR3 DNA: TGTGCCAGCAGCTCGCCCGGGGACAGCCTTACCTACGAGCAGTACTTC

J gene: TRBJ1-1
clone size: NA
D gene: NA
V gene: TRBV21-1
CDR3 protein: CASSLESNTEAFF
CDR3 DNA: TGTGCCAGCAGCCTAGAGTCGAACACTGAAGCTTTCTTT

J gene: TRBJ1-2
clone size: NA
D gene: NA
V gene: TRBV30
CDR3 protein: CAWSVEANYGYTF
CDR3 DNA: TGTGCCTGGAGTGTTGAGGCTAACTATGGCTACACCTTC

J gene: TRBJ2-7
clone size: NA
D gene: TRBD2
V gene: TRBV7-9
CDR3 protein: CASISPGTSLSEQYF
CDR3 DNA: TGTGCCAGCATCAGTCCCGGGACTAGCCTTAGCGAGCAGTACTTC

J gene: TRBJ2-7
clone size: NA
D gene: NA
V gene: TRBV27
CDR3 protein: CASSLGLVGYEQYF
CDR3 DNA: TGTGCCAGCAGTTTAGGACTGGTGGGCTACGAGCAGTACTTC